The rows below give T cell receptor beta chains drawn from one sample of a study of CD8 T cells in Susac syndrome. TCRdb called the immunoSEQ multiplex PCR reads again in MiXCR, with one record for every CDR3 protein. The sample has about 49,000 distinct CDR3 sequences; 80% to 95% are singletons. Source material: CD8+ T cells from PBMCs. The source of these receptors is a human donor in good health. CDR3s leave out the opening cysteine and the closing phenylalanine or tryptophan. Part of the rows lack a size; the others show once, few, many or a class for expanded clones.

NA	TRBV19	TRBJ2-7	ASSPGVEGIYEQY
NA	TRBV4-1	TRBJ1-1	ASSQAEGATTEAF
once	TRBV20-1	TRBJ2-7	SAREGGTGGLWGKSYEQY
NA	TRBV6-1	TRBJ1-5	ASSDSFNQPQH
NA	TRBV18	TRBJ2-3	ASSFPSGRAELADTQY
NA	TRBV24-1	TRBJ2-3	ATSRDRDDTDTQY
NA	TRBV2	TRBJ1-4	ASKGLLKATNEKLF
NA	TRBV6-6	TRBJ2-7	ASSYSDSPSGEQY
medium-sized	TRBV7-2	TRBJ1-2	ASSLADRDGYT
NA	TRBV12-3/TRBV12-4	TRBJ2-1	ASSPWTSGSVHEQF
NA	TRBV7-2	TRBJ2-2	ASSLESGELF
NA	TRBV5-1	TRBJ2-7	ASSLAEGLLGYEQY